The rows below give T cell receptor beta chains drawn from one sample of a study of cytomegalovirus exposure and HLA in healthy donors. Sequencing used immunoSEQ multiplex PCR; TCRdb keeps in-frame clones, though not all of them. The sample has approximately 100,000 clones; under 85% are singletons. Sequenced sample: PBMCs. These TCRs come from a man between 40 and 49 years old in good health and CMV-seronegative. Both conserved end residues are part of each CDR3. D genes are given only for firm matches. Not all rows give a size; the values are once, few, many and, for expanded clones, a class.

cdr3_aa cdr3_nt clone_size d_call j_call v_call
CASIPSRRESTGELFF TGTGCCAGCATCCCCTCGAGGAGGGAATCAACCGGGGAGCTGTTTTTT NA NA TRBJ2-2 TRBV7-8
CASSVRGSGTDTQYF TGTGCCAGCAGCGTTCGGGGGTCGGGCACAGATACGCAGTATTTT NA NA TRBJ2-3 TRBV9
CAWSPRFGGRGYTF TGTGCCTGGAGCCCGCGGTTTGGAGGGCGGGGCTACACCTTC NA NA TRBJ1-2 TRBV30
CAWSVQGVEQYF TGTGCCTGGAGTGTACAAGGGGTCGAGCAGTACTTC NA NA TRBJ2-7 TRBV30
CASRTVVGTVYEQYF TGTGCCAGCCGCACCGTGGTAGGGACAGTCTACGAGCAGTACTTC NA TRBD1 TRBJ2-7 TRBV11-2
CASNLEGVNGYTF TGTGCCAGCAACTTGGAGGGGGTTAATGGCTACACCTTC NA NA TRBJ1-2 TRBV5-4
CASSRDFGNTIYF TGCGCCAGCAGTCGGGACTTCGGAAACACCATATATTTT NA NA TRBJ1-3 TRBV4-3
CASSTLAGANYNEQFF TGTGCCAGCAGCACGTTAGCGGGGGCGAACTACAATGAGCAGTTCTTC NA TRBD2 TRBJ2-1 TRBV7-2
CASSPQRWTEAFF TGTGCCAGCTCACCACAGAGGTGGACTGAAGCTTTCTTT NA NA TRBJ1-1 TRBV18
CSSSRTGSEAFF TGTTCCAGCAGTCGCACAGGGAGCGAAGCTTTCTTT NA NA TRBJ1-1 TRBV7-9
CASSLKRAETEAFF TGCGCCAGCAGCTTGAAACGAGCGGAGACTGAAGCTTTCTTT NA NA TRBJ1-1 TRBV5-1
CASTKGTVTNEKLFF TGTGCCAGCACCAAAGGGACTGTTACTAATGAAAAACTGTTTTTT NA NA TRBJ1-4 TRBV6-5
CASSLYASGGAGETQYF TGCGCCAGCAGCTTGTATGCTAGCGGGGGGGCAGGGGAGACCCAGTACTTC NA TRBD2 TRBJ2-5 TRBV5-1
CASSPTSGGTSGELFF TGTGCCAGCAGCCCTACTAGCGGGGGGACATCCGGGGAGCTGTTTTTT NA TRBD2 TRBJ2-2 TRBV9
CASSLYRPGAGGKETQYF TGTGCCAGCAGTTTATATCGTCCCGGGGCGGGGGGAAAAGAGACCCAGTACTTC NA TRBD2 TRBJ2-5 TRBV27
CASSLTERSGANVLTF TGTGCCAGCAGCTTGACAGAACGCTCTGGGGCCAACGTCCTGACTTTC NA NA TRBJ2-6 TRBV5-4
CASSPGPPTPGADTQYF TGCGCCAGCAGCCCCGGGCCCCCTACCCCGGGGGCAGATACGCAGTATTTT NA NA TRBJ2-3 TRBV5-1
CASSQGQGSYNEQFF TGCGCCAGCAGCCAAGGACAGGGCTCCTACAATGAGCAGTTCTTC NA TRBD1 TRBJ2-1 TRBV4-1
CASSSVASTTGELFF TGTGCCAGCAGCTCAGTAGCGAGTACCACCGGGGAGCTGTTTTTT NA NA TRBJ2-2 TRBV7-3
CASSNRGAIYNGQFF TGCGCCAGCAGTAACAGGGGGGCAATCTACAATGGGCAGTTCTTC NA TRBD1 TRBJ2-1 TRBV10-2
CASSTRTSGGNTDTQYF TGTGCCAGCAGCACCCGGACTAGCGGGGGCAACACAGATACGCAGTATTTT once TRBD2 TRBJ2-3 TRBV9
CASSLGAGENTGELFF TGTGCCAGCAGCTTGGGAGCGGGGGAGAACACCGGGGAGCTGTTTTTT NA TRBD2 TRBJ2-2 TRBV7-9
CASSLIGQGRDIQYF TGTGCCAGCAGCTTAATAGGGCAGGGGAGGGACATTCAGTACTTC few NA TRBJ2-4 TRBV7-2
CASSSYLAGGQETQYF TGTGCCAGCAGCTCGTACCTAGCGGGGGGGCAAGAGACCCAGTACTTC NA TRBD2 TRBJ2-5 TRBV7-2
CAWTGQGALTEAFF TGTGCCTGGACGGGACAGGGGGCTCTCACTGAAGCTTTCTTT NA TRBD1 TRBJ1-1 TRBV30
CSVLGQTAEAFF TGCAGCGTCCTTGGACAGACCGCTGAAGCTTTCTTT NA NA TRBJ1-1 TRBV29-1
CASSLGGYSNQPQHF TGCGCCAGCAGCTTGGGGGGCTATAGCAATCAGCCCCAGCATTTT few NA TRBJ1-5 TRBV5-1
CASSRPGGSPLHF TGTGCCAGCAGTCGTCCGGGGGGCTCACCCCTCCACTTT few NA TRBJ1-6 TRBV6-5